This T cell receptor (beta chain) was identified during a study of control samples from healthy donors and cancer patients. The data were produced by immunoSEQ multiplex PCR, yet TCRdb's version contains in-frame clones alone and is incomplete. The data hold roughly 100,000 clones, with about 91% observed a single time. The TCR originated in a woman aged 18-29 years in good health. Sequenced: blood.

This chain's CDR3 is CASSYARLGWSSYNSPLHF. The DNA of the CDR3 is TGTGCCAGCAGCTACGCTCGACTAGGGTGGAGCTCCTATAATTCACCCCTCCACTTT. The chain has TRBV5-6 and TRBJ1-6; D gene ambiguous. Germline CDR1 is SGHDT and CDR2 is YYEEEE. The V end lost 3 bases, the J end lost 0 bases, and 19 bases lay between the germline ends. The CDR3 sequence is 19 residues long.